This T cell receptor beta chain was profiled in a study of long-term antiretroviral therapy in people with HIV. General study results and limits: Following ART, diversity rose but still fell short of transplant donor controls.

A word on this clone: What it recognizes is unknown.

The assay used was immunoSEQ (version v3.0), run at survey level. Generated by immunoSEQ multiplex PCR, the TCRdb table keeps only in-frame clones and is missing some. This table has about 24,000 clones, over 85% appearing once. The sequencing used unsorted PBMCs, collected about 4.9 years after starting antiretroviral therapy. The source is a woman in her fifties or sixties with HIV.

CDR3 DNA: TGTGCCAGCAGCTTCTCGGCCGGGAGAGCCAAAAACATTCAGTACTTC. Translated: CASSFSAGRAKNIQYF. The V call is TRBV7-9, the J call TRBJ2-4, with a weak D call TRBD2 (6 bases). Trimming removed 3 bases from V and 0 bases from J, with 12 bases in between. The CDR3 length is 16 residues. The germline CDR1 and CDR2 sequences are SEHNR and FQNEAQ (reference sequence).